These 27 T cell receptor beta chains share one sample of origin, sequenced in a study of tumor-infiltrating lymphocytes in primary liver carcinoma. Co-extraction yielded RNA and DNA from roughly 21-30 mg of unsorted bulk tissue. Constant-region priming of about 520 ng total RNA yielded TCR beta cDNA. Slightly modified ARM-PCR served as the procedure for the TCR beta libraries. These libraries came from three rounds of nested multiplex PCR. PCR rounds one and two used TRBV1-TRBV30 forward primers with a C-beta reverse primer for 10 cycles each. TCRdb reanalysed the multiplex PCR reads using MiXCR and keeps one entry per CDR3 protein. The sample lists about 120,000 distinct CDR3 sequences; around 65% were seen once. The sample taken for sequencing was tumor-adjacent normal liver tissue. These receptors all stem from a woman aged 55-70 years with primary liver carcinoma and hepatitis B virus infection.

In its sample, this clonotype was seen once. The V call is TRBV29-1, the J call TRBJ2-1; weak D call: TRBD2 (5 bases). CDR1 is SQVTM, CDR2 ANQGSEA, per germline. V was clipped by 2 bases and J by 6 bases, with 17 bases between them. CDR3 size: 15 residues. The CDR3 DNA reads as TGCAGCGTTGAACTAGCAGGAGGCCTCAGCAATGAGCAGTTCTTC. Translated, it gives CSVELAGGLSNEQFF.

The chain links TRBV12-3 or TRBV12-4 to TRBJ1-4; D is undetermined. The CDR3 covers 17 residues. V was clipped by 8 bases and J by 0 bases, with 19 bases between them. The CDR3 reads CASAFSPTFATNEKLFF. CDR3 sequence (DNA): TGTGCCAGCGCTTTTTCACCCACTTTCGCAACTAATGAAAAACTGTTTTTT.

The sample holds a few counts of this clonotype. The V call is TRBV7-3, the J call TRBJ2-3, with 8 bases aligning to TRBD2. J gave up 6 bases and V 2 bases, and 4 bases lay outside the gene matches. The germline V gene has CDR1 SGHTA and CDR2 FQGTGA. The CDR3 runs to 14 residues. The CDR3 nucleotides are TGTGCCAGCAGCTTAGGAGCGGGAGTGGATACGCAGTATTTT. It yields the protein CASSLGAGVDTQYF.

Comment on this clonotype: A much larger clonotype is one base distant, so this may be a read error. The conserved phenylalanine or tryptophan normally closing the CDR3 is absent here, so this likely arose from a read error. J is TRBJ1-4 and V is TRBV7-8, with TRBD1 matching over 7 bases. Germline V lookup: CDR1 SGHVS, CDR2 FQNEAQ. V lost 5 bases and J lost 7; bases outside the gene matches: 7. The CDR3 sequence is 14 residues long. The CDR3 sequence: CASSTGEVGEKLFS. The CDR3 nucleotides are TGTGCCAGCAGCACAGGGGAGGTCGGTGAAAAACTGTTTTCT.

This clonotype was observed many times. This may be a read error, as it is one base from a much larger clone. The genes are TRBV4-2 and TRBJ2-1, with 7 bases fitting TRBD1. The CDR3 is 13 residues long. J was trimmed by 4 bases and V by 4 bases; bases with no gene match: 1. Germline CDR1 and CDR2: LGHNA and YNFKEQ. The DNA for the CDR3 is TGTGCCAGCAGCCGGGACAGATACAATGAGCAGTTCTTC. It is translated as CASSRDRYNEQFF.

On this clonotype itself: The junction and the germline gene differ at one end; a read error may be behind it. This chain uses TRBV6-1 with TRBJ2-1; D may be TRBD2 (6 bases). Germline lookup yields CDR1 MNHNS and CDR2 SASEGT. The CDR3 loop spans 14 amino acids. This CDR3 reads CASIVGVDYNEESF. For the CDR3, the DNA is TGTGCCAGCATCGTAGGGGTGGACTACAATGAGGAGTCCTTC.

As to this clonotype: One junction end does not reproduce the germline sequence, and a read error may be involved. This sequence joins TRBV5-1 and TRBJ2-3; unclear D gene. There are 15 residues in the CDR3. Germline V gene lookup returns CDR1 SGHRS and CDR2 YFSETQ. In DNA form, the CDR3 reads TGCGCCAGCTGCTTCTTGGCTGGAGTTCCAGATACGCAGTATTTT. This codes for CASCFLAGVPDTQYF.

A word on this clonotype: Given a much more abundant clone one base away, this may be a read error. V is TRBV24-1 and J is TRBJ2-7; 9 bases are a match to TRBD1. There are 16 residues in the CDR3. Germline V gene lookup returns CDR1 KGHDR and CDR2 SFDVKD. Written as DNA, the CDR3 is TGTGTCACCAGTGACACTGGACAGGGGAGCTCCTACGAGCAGTACTTC. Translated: CVTSDTGQGSSYEQYF.

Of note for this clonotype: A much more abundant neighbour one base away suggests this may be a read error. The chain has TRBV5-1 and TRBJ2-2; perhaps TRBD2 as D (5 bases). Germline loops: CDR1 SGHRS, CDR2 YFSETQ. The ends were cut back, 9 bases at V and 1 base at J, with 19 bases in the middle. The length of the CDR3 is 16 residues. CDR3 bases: TGCGCCAACTTCTCCCGGGAAGGGCTGAACACCGGGGAGCTGTTTTTT. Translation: CANFSREGLNTGELFF.

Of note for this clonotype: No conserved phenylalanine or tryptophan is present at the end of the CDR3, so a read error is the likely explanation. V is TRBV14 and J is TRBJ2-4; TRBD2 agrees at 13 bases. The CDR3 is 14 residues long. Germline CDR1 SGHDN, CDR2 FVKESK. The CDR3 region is CARSRAGTSGNQYL. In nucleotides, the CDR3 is TGTGCCAGGAGCCGAGCGGGGACTAGCGGGAATCAGTACCTC.

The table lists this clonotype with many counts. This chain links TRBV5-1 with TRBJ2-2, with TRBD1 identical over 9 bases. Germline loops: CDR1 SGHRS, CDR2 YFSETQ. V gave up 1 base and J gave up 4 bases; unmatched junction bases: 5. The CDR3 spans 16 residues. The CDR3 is CASSLSTGGGTGELFF. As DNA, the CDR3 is TGCGCCAGCAGCTTGTCGACAGGGGGAGGCACCGGGGAGCTGTTTTTT.

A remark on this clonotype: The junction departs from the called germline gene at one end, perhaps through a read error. The CDR3 DNA is TGTGCCAGCAGCCCGGGGACTATTGGGCGAGAGCAGTCCTTC. Encoded protein: CASSPGTIGREQSF. The chain uses TRBV11-2 and TRBJ2-1, with 7 nucleotides matching TRBD2. This CDR3 has 14 amino acids. CDR1 and CDR2 (germline): SGHAT, FQNNGV. Full variable domain (rest looked up from reference TRBV11-2 and TRBJ2-1): EAGVAQSPRYKIIEKRQSVAFWCNPISGHATLYWYQQILGQGPKLLIQFQNNGVVDDSQLPKDRFSAERLKGVDSTLKIQPAKLEDSAVYLCASSPGTIGREQSFGPGTRLTVL.

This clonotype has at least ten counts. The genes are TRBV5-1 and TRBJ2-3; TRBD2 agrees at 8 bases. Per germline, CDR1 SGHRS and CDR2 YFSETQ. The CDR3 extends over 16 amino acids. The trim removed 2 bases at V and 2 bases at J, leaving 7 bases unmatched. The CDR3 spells CASSFSLAGSTDTQYF. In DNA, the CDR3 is TGCGCCAGCAGCTTTTCATTAGCGGGATCCACAGATACGCAGTATTTT.

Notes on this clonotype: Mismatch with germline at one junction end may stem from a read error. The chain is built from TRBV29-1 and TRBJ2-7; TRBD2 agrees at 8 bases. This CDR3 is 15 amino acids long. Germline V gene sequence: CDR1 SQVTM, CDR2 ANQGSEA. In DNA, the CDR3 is TGCAGCGTTGAAGGCGGGAGGCCCCCATTCTACGGGCAGTATTTC. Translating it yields CSVEGGRPPFYGQYF.

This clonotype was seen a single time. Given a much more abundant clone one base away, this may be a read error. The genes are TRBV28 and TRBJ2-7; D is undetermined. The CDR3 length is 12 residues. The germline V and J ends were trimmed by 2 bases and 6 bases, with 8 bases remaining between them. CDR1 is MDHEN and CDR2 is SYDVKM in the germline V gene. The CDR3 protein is CASSLNCGEQYF. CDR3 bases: TGTGCCAGCAGTTTAAATTGCGGCGAGCAGTACTTC.

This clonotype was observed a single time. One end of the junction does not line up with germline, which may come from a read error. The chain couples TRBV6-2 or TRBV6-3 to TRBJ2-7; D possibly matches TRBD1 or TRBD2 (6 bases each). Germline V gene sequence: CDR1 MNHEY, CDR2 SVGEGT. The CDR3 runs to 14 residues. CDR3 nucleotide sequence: TGCGCCAGCAGAATAGGGGGGTCCACCTACGAGCAGTACTTC. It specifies CASRIGGSTYEQYF.

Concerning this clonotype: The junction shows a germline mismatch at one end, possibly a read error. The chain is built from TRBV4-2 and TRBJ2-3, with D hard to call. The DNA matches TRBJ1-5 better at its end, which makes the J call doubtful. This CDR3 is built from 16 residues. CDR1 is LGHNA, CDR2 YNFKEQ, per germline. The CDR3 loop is CASSQEGQRRADTQHF. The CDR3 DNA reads TGTGCCAGTAGCCAAGAGGGCCAGCGTCGGGCAGATACGCAGCATTTT.

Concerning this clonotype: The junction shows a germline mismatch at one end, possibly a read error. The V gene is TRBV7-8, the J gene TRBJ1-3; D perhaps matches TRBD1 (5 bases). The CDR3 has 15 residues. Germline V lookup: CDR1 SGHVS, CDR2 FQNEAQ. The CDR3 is CAGSLTRGAGNTLYF. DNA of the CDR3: TGTGCCGGCAGCTTAACAAGGGGTGCGGGAAACACCTTATATTTT.

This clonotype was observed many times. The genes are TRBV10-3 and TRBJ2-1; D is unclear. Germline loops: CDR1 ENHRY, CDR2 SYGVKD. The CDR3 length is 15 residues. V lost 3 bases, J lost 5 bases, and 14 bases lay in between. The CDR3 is CAISEGLGRDNEQFF. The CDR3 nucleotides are TGTGCCATCAGTGAAGGGTTGGGTAGGGACAATGAGCAGTTCTTC.

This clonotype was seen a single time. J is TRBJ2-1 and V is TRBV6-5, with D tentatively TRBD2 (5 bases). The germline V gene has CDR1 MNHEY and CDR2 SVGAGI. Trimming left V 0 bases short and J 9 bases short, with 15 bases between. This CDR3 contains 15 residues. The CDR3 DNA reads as TGTGCCAGCAGTTACTCGATTAGCGTGATAAGTGAGCAGTTCTTC. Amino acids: CASSYSISVISEQFF.

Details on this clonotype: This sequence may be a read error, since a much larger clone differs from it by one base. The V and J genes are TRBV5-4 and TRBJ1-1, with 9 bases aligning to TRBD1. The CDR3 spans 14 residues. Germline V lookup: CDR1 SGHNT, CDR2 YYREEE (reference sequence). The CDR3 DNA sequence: TGTGCCAGCAGCTTGGAACAGGGGGCGACTGAAGCTTCCTTT. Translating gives CASSLEQGATEASF.

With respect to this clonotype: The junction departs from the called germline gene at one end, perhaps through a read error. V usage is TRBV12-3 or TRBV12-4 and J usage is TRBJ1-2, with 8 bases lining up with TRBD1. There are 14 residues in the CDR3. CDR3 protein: CTSTAGTGIRGYTF. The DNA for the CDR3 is TGTACCAGCACCGCCGGGACAGGAATACGTGGCTACACCTTC.

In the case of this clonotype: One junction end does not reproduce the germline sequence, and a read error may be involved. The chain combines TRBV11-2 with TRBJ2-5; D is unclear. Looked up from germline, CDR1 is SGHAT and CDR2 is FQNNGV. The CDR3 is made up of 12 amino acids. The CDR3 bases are TGTACCAGCAACTTAGTCTCCGAGACCCAGTACTTC. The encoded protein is CTSNLVSETQYF.

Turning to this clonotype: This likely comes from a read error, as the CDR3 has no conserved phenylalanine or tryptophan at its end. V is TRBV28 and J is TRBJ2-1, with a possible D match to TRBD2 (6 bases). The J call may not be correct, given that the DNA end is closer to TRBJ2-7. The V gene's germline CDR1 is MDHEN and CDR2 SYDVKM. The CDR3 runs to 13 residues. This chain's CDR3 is CVSSLRGLYEQYL. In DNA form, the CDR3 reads TGTGTCAGCAGTTTACGGGGACTCTACGAGCAGTACCTC.

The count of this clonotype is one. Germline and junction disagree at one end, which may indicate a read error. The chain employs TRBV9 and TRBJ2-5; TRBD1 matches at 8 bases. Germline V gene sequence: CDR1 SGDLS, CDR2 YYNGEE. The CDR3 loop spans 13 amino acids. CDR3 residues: CTSSGQGVGSQYF. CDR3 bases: TGTACCAGCAGCGGACAGGGAGTAGGATCCCAGTACTTC.

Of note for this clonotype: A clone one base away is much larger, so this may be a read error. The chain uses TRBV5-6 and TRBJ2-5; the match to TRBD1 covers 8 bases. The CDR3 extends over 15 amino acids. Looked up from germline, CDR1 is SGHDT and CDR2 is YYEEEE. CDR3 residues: CASSLSRQGKETRYF. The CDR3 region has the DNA TGTGCCAGCAGCTTGAGTCGACAGGGGAAGGAGACCCGGTACTTC.

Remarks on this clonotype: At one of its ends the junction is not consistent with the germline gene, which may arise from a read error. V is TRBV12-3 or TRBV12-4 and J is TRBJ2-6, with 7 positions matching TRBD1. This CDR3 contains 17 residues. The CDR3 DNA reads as TGTGCCAGCAGTCCGGGACAGAGGGTATCTGGGGCCGACGTCCTGACTTTC. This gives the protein CASSPGQRVSGADVLTF.